The sequence of this T cell receptor beta chain was determined in a study of a mutant IDH1 vaccine in newly diagnosed glioma. Study in general: Vaccine administration was initiated 4-6 weeks following radiotherapy alone, or with temozolomide cycles. Receipt of radiotherapy, temozolomide, or both preceded the study, and most received both. At week 35 came visit V12, and visit V13 followed at week 47.

TCRdb keeps only in-frame clones here, not all; method: immunoSEQ multiplex PCR. This table has tens of thousands of clones, 85% to 95% appearing once. Comment on this clone: Its specificity is not known.

Study-level points and caveats: Changes in the top peripheral T cell clonotypes seemingly had no bearing on pseudoprogression.

CDR1 is SGHRS and CDR2 is YFSETQ in the germline V gene. The germline V and J ends were trimmed by 6 bases and 1 base, with 7 bases remaining between them. The CDR3 loop spans 13 amino acids. Time point meaning: week 35, safety follow-up. Vaccine doses each comprised 300 ug of mutant IDH1 20-mer peptide, with topical imiquimod. The genes are TRBV5-1 and TRBJ2-2; D is ambiguous. This TCR was sampled from a man aged 50-60 years with glioma. Here the sequenced sample was PBMCs, taken from a glioma patient whose treatment included an IDH1 peptide vaccine. The CDR3 is CASTAQNTGELFF. The CDR3 DNA reads TGCGCCAGCACTGCACAGAACACCGGGGAGCTGTTTTTT.